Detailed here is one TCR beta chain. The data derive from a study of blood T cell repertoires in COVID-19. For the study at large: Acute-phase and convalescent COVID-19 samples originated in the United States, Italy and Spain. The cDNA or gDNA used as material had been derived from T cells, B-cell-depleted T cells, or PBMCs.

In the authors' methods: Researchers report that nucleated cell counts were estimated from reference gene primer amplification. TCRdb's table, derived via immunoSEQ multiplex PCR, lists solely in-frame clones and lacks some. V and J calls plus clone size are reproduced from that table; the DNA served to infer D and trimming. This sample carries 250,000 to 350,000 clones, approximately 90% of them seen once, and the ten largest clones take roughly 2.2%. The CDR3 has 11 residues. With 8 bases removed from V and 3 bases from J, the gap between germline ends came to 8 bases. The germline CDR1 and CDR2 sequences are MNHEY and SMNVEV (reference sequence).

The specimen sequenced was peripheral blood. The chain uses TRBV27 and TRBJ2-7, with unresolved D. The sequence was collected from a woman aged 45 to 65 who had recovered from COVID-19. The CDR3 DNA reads TGTGCCAGCGGTTCGTTCTACGAGCAGTACTTC. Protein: CASGSFYEQYF.